The clone carrying this TCR beta chain showed up just once. The antigen remains undetermined. V gave up 0 bases and J gave up 7 bases, with 10 bases separating them. The CDR3 is 14 amino acids. CDR1 and CDR2 (germline): LGHNA, YSLEER. These data come from a study of OX40 agonist ivuxolimab in advanced cancers. Whole-study findings and limits: Nonresponders, in some cases, also had low normalized T-cell clonal expansion. More expanded clones were seen, on average, in CD8+ T cells than in CD4+.

The table came from immunoSEQ multiplex PCR; TCRdb's copy has only in-frame clones and leaves some out. Here the sample spans about 150,000 clones, roughly 94% being singletons. Sequencing used CD4+ or CD8+ T cells sorted from blood, obtained in a trial of the OX40 agonist ivuxolimab. The chain combines TRBV4-3 with TRBJ2-1; D unresolved. The receptor was isolated from an adult with an advanced solid tumor such as melanoma, head and neck, liver or kidney cancer. CDR3 sequence: CASSQEHRGNEQFF. Here the CDR3 DNA reads TGCGCCAGCAGCCAAGAACATCGTGGGAATGAGCAGTTCTTC.